The 11 T cell receptor beta chains below were found in one sample sequenced in a study of cytomegalovirus exposure and HLA in healthy donors. The PCR made use of 60 Vbeta and 13 Jbeta primers. Sequencing was performed with immunoSEQ multiplex PCR; in TCRdb, only in-frame clones are kept and a portion is missing. The repertoire holds hundreds of thousands of clones, with approximately 79% as singletons. Sequenced input: PBMCs. Source of these receptors: a male donor in good health and CMV-seronegative.

This chain uses TRBV27 with TRBJ2-7, with D unclear. This CDR3 region has 14 residues. Germline V CDR1 and CDR2: MNHEY, SMNVEV (reference sequence). Trimming pared 2 bases from V and 2 bases from J, leaving 10 bases between. CDR3 amino acids: CASSLSRLTYEQYF. CDR3 bases: TGTGCCAGCAGTTTAAGTAGACTTACCTACGAGCAGTACTTC.

This clone was counted only a few times. The V call is TRBV7-9, the J call TRBJ1-5, with D hard to call. The CDR3 extends over 17 amino acids. The ends were cut back, 1 base at V and 0 bases at J, with 13 bases in the middle. Per the germline V gene, CDR1 is SEHNR and CDR2 is FQNEAQ (reference sequence). CDR3 residues: CASSLGAALNSNQPQHF. The CDR3 DNA reads as TGTGCCAGCAGCTTAGGGGCAGCCCTAAATAGCAATCAGCCCCAGCATTTT.

A remark on this clone: This sample includes further DNA sequences coding for the same CDR3. The V and J genes are TRBV9 and TRBJ2-6, with 7 bases identical to TRBD1. This CDR3 contains 15 residues. The ends lost 4 bases at V and 2 bases at J; junction bases unmatched: 3. CDR1 SGDLS and CDR2 YYNGEE come from the germline V gene. CDR3 in amino acids: CASSPGTAGANVLTF. The CDR3 DNA reads TGTGCCAGCAGCCCCGGGACAGCTGGGGCCAACGTCCTGACTTTC.

V gene TRBV2 combines with J gene TRBJ1-2; the D gene is possibly TRBD1 (5 bases). CDR3 length equals 12 residues. Between the trimmed V and J ends, which lost 3 bases and 7 bases, there was a span of 9 bases. CDR1 is SNHLY and CDR2 is FYNNEI in the germline V gene. The CDR3 protein is CASSEAGIGYTF. The CDR3 DNA reads TGTGCCAGCAGTGAGGCAGGGATTGGCTACACCTTC.

The chain employs TRBV6-5 and TRBJ2-1; TRBD1 might be the D (6 bases). Trimming stripped 5 bases from V and 8 bases from J, with 16 bases between. Germline loops: CDR1 MNHEY, CDR2 SVGAGI. CDR3 length: 14 amino acids. CDR3 nucleotide sequence: TGTGCCAGCAGTGTGACAGGTAAACTCGATGAGCAGTTCTTC. It translates to CASSVTGKLDEQFF.

This sequence joins TRBV29-1 and TRBJ1-1; D perhaps matches TRBD1 (6 bases). The germline CDR1 and CDR2 sequences are SQVTM and ANQGSEA. V was cut by 1 base and J by 5 bases, with 14 bases left in between. CDR3 size: 14 residues. CDR3 in amino acids: CSVEGRQGLTEAFF. In nucleotides, the CDR3 is TGCAGCGTTGAAGGGAGGCAGGGGCTAACTGAAGCTTTCTTT.

V usage is TRBV5-1 and J usage is TRBJ2-1; perhaps TRBD2 as D (5 bases). This CDR3 has 18 amino acids. Looked up from germline, CDR1 is SGHRS and CDR2 is YFSETQ. The ends were cut back, 0 bases at V and 2 bases at J, with 18 bases in the middle. The CDR3 DNA reads as TGCGCCAGCAGCTTGGCATCGGGGTGGGGTTGGGCCTACAATGAGCAGTTCTTC. Protein product: CASSLASGWGWAYNEQFF.

The V call is TRBV28, the J call TRBJ1-1; D is possibly TRBD1 (5 bases). In germline, CDR1 is MDHEN, CDR2 SYDVKM. The CDR3 is 15 residues long. Between the trimmed V and J ends, which lost 6 bases and 0 bases, there was a span of 14 bases. Here the CDR3 reads CASRPGGGLNTEAFF. The CDR3 region has the DNA TGTGCCAGCAGGCCCGGGGGGGGATTGAACACTGAAGCTTTCTTT. Drawing the rest from reference TRBV28 and TRBJ1-1, the complete variable domain is DVKVTQSSRYLVKRTGEKVFLECVQDMDHENMFWYRQDPGLGLRLIYFSYDVKMKEKGDIPEGYSVSREKKERFSLILESASTNQTSMYLCASRPGGGLNTEAFFGQGTRLTVV.

This clone was seen a handful of times. The chain is built from TRBV7-2 and TRBJ2-3; tentatively, D is TRBD2 (7 bases). The CDR3 is 19 residues long. V was trimmed by 2 bases and J by 1 base, leaving 22 bases between them. CDR1 and CDR2 (germline): SGHTA, FQGNSA. The CDR3 region is CASSLSWGGALLGTDTQYF. In nucleotides, the CDR3 is TGTGCCAGCAGCTTATCTTGGGGGGGGGCACTCCTCGGCACAGATACGCAGTATTTT.

The sample holds one count of this clone. J is TRBJ1-1 and V is TRBV9; the match to TRBD1 covers 9 bases. Germline lookup yields CDR1 SGDLS and CDR2 YYNGEE. The CDR3 runs to 16 residues. V was clipped by 0 bases and J by 4 bases; unmatched bases: 7. CDR3 loop: CASSVVTGGWGTEAFF. The CDR3 DNA reads TGTGCCAGCAGCGTAGTTACAGGGGGCTGGGGCACTGAAGCTTTCTTT.

The chain couples TRBV5-6 to TRBJ2-5; D is perhaps TRBD2 (6 bases). Deletions cut 4 bases from V and 2 bases from J, with 21 bases between. CDR3 size: 17 residues. The germline CDR1 and CDR2 sequences are SGHDT and YYEEEE. CDR3 amino acids: CASSVPTGIRGQETQYF. Here the CDR3 DNA reads TGTGCCAGCAGCGTACCCACCGGGATCCGGGGGCAAGAGACCCAGTACTTC.